This T cell receptor (beta chain) was identified in a study of blood T cell repertoires in COVID-19 (dated by TCRdb to the early 2020s). For the study in its entirety: Samples from collaborators originated in the United States, Italy and Spain and spanned both the acute and convalescent phases of COVID-19. The repertoires were made available in a free public database intended to serve as a resource for research on the immune response to SARS-CoV-2. Subjects who had been exposed to COVID-19, were actively infected with it, or had recovered from it provided the deeply sampled blood TCRbeta repertoires that made up the dataset. Samples came from the ongoing ImmuneRACE study (first 160 participants) plus 1,254 subjects from 6 global collaborators. Where available, HLA class I and class II types were taken from metadata supplied by the sample provider and were not determined by assay-based typing. The prospective study material was composed of cDNA or gDNA derived from T cells, B-cell-depleted T cells, or PBMCs. A de-identified subject ID, COVID-19 status, age in years and sex were almost always included in the sample metadata.

As concerns this clone: Its recognized antigen is unknown. Qualities for individual bases were not recorded, and no much larger clone is one base off.

The collaborating institutions used their own protocols to collect whole blood in K2EDTA tubes. Collaborator samples were shipped for TCRbeta analysis as frozen whole blood, isolated PBMCs, or DNA extracted from either sample type. TCRbeta CDR3 regions were amplified from genomic DNA using the immunoSEQ Assay, a bias-controlled multiplex PCR. Per the source publication's procedure: The number of nucleated cells in each sample was estimated by amplification of reference gene primers within the assay. Sequence reads were collapsed and filtered to measure the absolute abundance of every unique TCRbeta CDR3 rearrangement. For each sample, productive Simpson clonality was calculated by taking the square root of Simpson's diversity index across productive rearrangements. Drawn from immuneACCESS, this table holds only the in-frame rearrangements with V and J called that TCRdb kept. Clones are partly lost; checked studies trace under half to an unresolved V gene and leave the rest unexplained. That table furnishes V, J and clone size, whereas the DNA furnished D and trimming. The sample table contains approximately 230,000 clones; only one count was recorded for around 85% of them. The ten largest clones add up to roughly 10% of the sample.

As encoded in the germline V gene (reference sequence), CDR1 is MNHEY while CDR2 is SMNVEV. From the cysteine up to the phenylalanine, the CDR3 has a length of 15 residues. Just the 45-base CDR3 DNA is kept, in frame starting at base 1. V is pruned by 4 bases and J by 1 base, leaving 4 bases of the junction without a gene match. Study-wide findings and limitations: The quantity of clinical and demographic metadata differed by source and by participant and was supplied without curation.

The chain links TRBV27 with TRBJ2-5; TRBD2 lines up with 9 middle nucleotides. Sequenced input: peripheral blood. The source is a man at least 80 years old with acute or convalescent COVID-19. The nucleotide sequence is given as TGTGCCAGCAGTTATAGCGGGGGCCGCCAAGAGACCCAGTACTTC. Translation gives CASSYSGGRQETQYF.